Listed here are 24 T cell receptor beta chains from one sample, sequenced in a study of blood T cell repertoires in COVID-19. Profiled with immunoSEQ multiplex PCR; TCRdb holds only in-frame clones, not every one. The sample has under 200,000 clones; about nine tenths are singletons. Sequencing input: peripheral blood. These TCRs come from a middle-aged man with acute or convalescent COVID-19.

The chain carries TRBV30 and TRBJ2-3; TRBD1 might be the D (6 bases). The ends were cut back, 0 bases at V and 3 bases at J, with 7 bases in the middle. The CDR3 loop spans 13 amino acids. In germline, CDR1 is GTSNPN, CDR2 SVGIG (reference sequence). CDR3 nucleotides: TGTGCCTGGAGTGTAGGGGGAACAGATACGCAGTATTTT. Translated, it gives CAWSVGGTDTQYF.

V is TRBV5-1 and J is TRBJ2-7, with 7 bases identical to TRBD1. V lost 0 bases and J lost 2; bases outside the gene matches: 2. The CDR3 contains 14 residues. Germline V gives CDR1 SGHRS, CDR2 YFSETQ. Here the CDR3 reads CASSLGDRPYEQYF. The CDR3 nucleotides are TGCGCCAGCAGCTTGGGGGACAGACCCTACGAGCAGTACTTC.

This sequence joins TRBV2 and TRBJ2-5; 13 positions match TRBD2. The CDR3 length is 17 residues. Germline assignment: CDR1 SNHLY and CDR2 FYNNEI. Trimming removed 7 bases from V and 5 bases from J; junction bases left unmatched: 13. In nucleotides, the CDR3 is TGTGCCAGCACCCTACTAGCGGGAGGGTCGTCTTCCGAGACCCAGTACTTC. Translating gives CASTLLAGGSSSETQYF.

CDR3 loop: CASSYVTAGTEAFF. In DNA, the CDR3 is TGTGCCAGCAGTTACGTAACAGCAGGCACTGAAGCTTTCTTT. The V and J genes are TRBV6-5 and TRBJ1-1; D not resolved. The CDR3 covers 14 residues. Germline CDR1 is MNHEY and CDR2 is SVGAGI. The V end lost 2 bases, the J end lost 4 bases, and 11 bases lay between the germline ends.

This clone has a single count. In nucleotides, the CDR3 is TGTGCCTGGAAGAGGGGGCTACACCCGGATACGCAGTATTTT. Translation: CAWKRGLHPDTQYF. The chain recombines TRBV30 with TRBJ2-3, with TRBD1 identical over 7 bases. With 4 bases clipped from V and 6 bases from J, the junction kept 10 bases outside the gene matches. Germline V gene sequence: CDR1 GTSNPN, CDR2 SVGIG (reference sequence). This CDR3 has 14 residues.

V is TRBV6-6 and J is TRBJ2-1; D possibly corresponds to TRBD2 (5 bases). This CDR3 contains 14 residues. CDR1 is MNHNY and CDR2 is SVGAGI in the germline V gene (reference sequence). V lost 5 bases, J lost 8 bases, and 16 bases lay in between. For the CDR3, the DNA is TGTGCCAGCAGTCACGGACTCAAACTGGATGAGCAGTTCTTC. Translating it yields CASSHGLKLDEQFF.

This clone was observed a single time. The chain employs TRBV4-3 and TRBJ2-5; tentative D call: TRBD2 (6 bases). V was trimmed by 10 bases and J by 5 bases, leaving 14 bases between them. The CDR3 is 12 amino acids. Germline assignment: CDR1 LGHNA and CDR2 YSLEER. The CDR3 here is CAMRRGAETQYF. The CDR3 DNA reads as TGCGCCATGCGGAGGGGTGCGGAGACCCAGTACTTC.

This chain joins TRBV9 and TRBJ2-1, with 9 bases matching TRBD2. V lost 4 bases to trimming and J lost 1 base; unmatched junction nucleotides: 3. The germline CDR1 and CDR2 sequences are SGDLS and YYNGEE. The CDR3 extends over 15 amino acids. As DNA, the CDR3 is TGTGCCAGCAGCATTACTAGCGGGTCCTACAATGAGCAGTTCTTC. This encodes CASSITSGSYNEQFF.

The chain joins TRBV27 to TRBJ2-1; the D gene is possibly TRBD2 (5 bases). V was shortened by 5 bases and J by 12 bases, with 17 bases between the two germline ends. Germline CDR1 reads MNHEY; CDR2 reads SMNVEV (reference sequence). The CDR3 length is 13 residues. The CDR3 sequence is CASSQLLAKGQFF. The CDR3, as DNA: TGTGCCAGCAGTCAGCTTCTAGCAAAAGGGCAGTTCTTC.

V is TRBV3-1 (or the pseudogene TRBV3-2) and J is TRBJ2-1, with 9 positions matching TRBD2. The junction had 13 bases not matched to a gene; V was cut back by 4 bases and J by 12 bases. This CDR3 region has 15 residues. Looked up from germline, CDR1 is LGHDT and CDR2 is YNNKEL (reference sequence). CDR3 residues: CASSLQREARARQFF. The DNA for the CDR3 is TGTGCCAGCAGCCTTCAGCGGGAGGCACGCGCGAGGCAGTTCTTC.

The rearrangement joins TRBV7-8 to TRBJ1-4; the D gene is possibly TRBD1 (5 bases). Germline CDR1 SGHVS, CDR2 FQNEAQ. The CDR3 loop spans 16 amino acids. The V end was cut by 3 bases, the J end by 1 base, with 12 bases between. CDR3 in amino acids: CASSLTGGVTNEKLFF. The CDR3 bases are TGTGCCAGCAGCTTGACGGGGGGGGTAACTAATGAAAAACTGTTTTTT.

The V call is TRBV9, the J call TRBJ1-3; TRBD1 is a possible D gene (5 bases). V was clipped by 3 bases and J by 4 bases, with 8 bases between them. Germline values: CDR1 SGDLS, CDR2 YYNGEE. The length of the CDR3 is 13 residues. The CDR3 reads CASSAGFGNTIYF. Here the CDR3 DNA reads TGTGCCAGCAGCGCAGGGTTCGGAAACACCATATATTTT.

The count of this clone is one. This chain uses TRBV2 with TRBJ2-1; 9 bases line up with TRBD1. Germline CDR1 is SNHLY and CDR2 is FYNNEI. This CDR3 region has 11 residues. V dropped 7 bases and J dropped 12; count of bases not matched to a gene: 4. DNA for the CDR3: TGTGCCAGCAACCCGGGACAGGGGCAGTTCTTC. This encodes CASNPGQGQFF.

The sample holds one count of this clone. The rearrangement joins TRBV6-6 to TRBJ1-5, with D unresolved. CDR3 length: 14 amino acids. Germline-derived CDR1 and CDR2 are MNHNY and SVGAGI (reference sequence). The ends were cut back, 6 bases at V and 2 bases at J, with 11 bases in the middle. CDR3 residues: CASRDLAGNQPQHF. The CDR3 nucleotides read TGTGCCAGCAGGGATCTAGCCGGCAATCAGCCCCAGCATTTT.

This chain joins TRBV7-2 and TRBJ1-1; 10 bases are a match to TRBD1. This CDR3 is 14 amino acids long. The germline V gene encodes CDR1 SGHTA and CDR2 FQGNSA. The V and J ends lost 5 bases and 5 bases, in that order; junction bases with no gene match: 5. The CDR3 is CASSETGGRTEAFF. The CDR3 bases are TGTGCCAGCAGCGAGACAGGGGGCCGGACTGAAGCTTTCTTT.

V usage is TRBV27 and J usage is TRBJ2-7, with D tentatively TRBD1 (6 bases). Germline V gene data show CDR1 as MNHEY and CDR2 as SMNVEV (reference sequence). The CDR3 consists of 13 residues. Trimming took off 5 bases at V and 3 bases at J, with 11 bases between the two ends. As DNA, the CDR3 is TGTGCCAGCAGTCTCTCAGGGGTCTACGAGCAGTACTTC. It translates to CASSLSGVYEQYF.

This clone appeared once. CDR3 in amino acids: CASSLVTGVGETQYF. The CDR3 coding sequence is TGTGCCAGCAGCTTAGTGACGGGAGTGGGGGAGACCCAGTACTTC. This chain joins TRBV11-2 and TRBJ2-5; D is possibly TRBD2 (6 bases). This CDR3 is built from 15 residues. Per germline, CDR1 SGHAT and CDR2 FQNNGV. V gave up 1 base and J gave up 5 bases, with 14 bases separating them.

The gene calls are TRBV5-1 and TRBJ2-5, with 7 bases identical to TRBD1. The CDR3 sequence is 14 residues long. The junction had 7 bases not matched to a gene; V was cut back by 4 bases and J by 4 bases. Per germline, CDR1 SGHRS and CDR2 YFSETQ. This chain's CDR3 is CASSPGQLLETQYF. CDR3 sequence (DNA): TGCGCCAGCAGCCCGGGACAGTTGTTAGAGACCCAGTACTTC. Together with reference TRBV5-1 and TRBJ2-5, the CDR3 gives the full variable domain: KAGVTQTPRYLIKTRGQQVTLSCSPISGHRSVSWYQQTPGQGLQFLFEYFSETQRNKGNFPGRFSGRQFSNSRSEMNVSTLELGDSALYLCASSPGQLLETQYFGPGTRLLVL.

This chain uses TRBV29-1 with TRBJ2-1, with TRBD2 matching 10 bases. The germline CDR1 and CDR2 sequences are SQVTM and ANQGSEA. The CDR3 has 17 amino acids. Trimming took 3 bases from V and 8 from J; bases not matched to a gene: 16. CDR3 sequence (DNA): TGCAGCGTTGATGGGCGGGGGCGTAGTAGCGGGAGGTATGAGCAGTTCTTC. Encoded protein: CSVDGRGRSSGRYEQFF.

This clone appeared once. The CDR3 DNA reads TGCGCCAGCAGCCCGGGACAGGGTGGGGGAGAGACCCAGTACTTC. This sequence encodes CASSPGQGGGETQYF. The chain couples TRBV5-1 to TRBJ2-5, with TRBD1 matching 9 bases. The J segment lost 4 bases and the V segment lost 4 bases, leaving 8 bases of the junction unmatched. This CDR3 region has 15 residues. Germline-derived CDR1 and CDR2 are SGHRS and YFSETQ. The full variable domain, rest sourced from reference TRBV5-1 and TRBJ2-5, is KAGVTQTPRYLIKTRGQQVTLSCSPISGHRSVSWYQQTPGQGLQFLFEYFSETQRNKGNFPGRFSGRQFSNSRSEMNVSTLELGDSALYLCASSPGQGGGETQYFGPGTRLLVL.

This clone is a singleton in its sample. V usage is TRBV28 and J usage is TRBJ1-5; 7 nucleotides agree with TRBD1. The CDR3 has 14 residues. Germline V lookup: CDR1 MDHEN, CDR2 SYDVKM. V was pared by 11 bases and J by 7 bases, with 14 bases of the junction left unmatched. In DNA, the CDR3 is TGTGCCGCCCACCGGGACAGCCTTTTACAGCCCCAGCATTTT. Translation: CAAHRDSLLQPQHF.

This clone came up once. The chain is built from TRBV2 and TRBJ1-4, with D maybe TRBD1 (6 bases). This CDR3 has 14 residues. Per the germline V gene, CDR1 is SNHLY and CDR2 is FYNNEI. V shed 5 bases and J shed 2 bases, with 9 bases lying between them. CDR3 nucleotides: TGTGCCAGCAGTAACAGGGTTACTAATGAAAAACTGTTTTTT. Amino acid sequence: CASSNRVTNEKLFF.

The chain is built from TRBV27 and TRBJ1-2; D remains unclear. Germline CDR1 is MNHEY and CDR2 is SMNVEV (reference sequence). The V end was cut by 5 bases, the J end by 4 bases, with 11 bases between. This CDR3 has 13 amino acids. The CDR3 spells CASSLKQSYGYTF. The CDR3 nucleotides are TGTGCCAGCAGTCTAAAACAGAGCTATGGCTACACCTTC.

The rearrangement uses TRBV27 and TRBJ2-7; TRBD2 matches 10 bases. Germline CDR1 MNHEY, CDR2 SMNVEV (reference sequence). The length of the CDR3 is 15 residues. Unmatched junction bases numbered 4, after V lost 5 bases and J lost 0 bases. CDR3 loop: CASSVTSGTSYEQYF. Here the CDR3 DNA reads TGTGCCAGCAGTGTAACTAGCGGGACCTCCTACGAGCAGTACTTC.